One sample yielded the 21 T cell receptor beta chains listed below, sequenced in a study of T cell responses to AZD1222 COVID-19 vaccine. The data were produced by immunoSEQ multiplex PCR, yet TCRdb's version contains in-frame clones alone and is incomplete. The data hold around 120,000 clones, with approximately 88% observed a single time. The sample was peripheral blood, taken on day 0 of AZD1222 vaccination. Every receptor here comes from an adult in good health.

This clone was seen once. This sample also contains other DNA sequences that code for the same CDR3. This chain connects TRBV7-9 to TRBJ1-2; weak D call: TRBD1 (5 bases). CDR1 is SEHNR, CDR2 FQNEAQ, per germline (reference sequence). Trimming took 4 bases from V and 2 from J, leaving 11 bases between them. This CDR3 comprises 14 residues. In DNA form, the CDR3 reads TGTGCCAGCAGCTCCCTGACAGAAAACTATGGCTACACCTTC. Protein: CASSSLTENYGYTF.

The chain joins TRBV29-1 to TRBJ2-5, with D tentatively TRBD1 or TRBD2 (5 bases each). This CDR3 contains 16 residues. The V end was cut by 3 bases, the J end by 1 base, with 18 bases between. Germline CDR1 and CDR2: SQVTM and ANQGSEA. CDR3 sequence reads: CSVDPRGHLLQETQYF. The CDR3, as DNA: TGCAGCGTTGACCCCCGGGGCCACCTTCTCCAAGAGACCCAGTACTTC.

V and J are TRBV5-1 and TRBJ1-5; TRBD1 aligns across 9 bases. The trim removed 5 bases at V and 5 bases at J, leaving 8 bases unmatched. CDR1 SGHRS and CDR2 YFSETQ come from the germline V gene. CDR3 length: 15 amino acids. The CDR3 sequence is CASSAGQGSDQPQHF. Here the CDR3 DNA reads TGCGCCAGCAGTGCGGGACAGGGCTCGGATCAGCCCCAGCATTTT.

The genes are TRBV19 and TRBJ2-1, with D perhaps being TRBD1 or TRBD2 (7 bases each). CDR3 length: 17 residues. V gave up 5 bases and J gave up 0 bases, with 17 bases separating them. CDR1 is LNHDA, CDR2 SQIVND, per germline (reference sequence). The CDR3 DNA reads as TGTGCCAGTAGTCCGACAGGGACGGGGGGCTCCTACAATGAGCAGTTCTTC. Its translation: CASSPTGTGGSYNEQFF.

This clone has just a few counts. V gene TRBV5-1 combines with J gene TRBJ1-4; D is unclear. V was shortened by 4 bases and J by 6 bases, with 13 bases between the two germline ends. Germline V gene sequence: CDR1 SGHRS, CDR2 YFSETQ. This CDR3 region has 14 residues. The CDR3 sequence: CASSPRSTYEKLFF. CDR3 DNA sequence: TGCGCCAGCAGCCCCCGGTCAACCTATGAAAAACTGTTTTTT.

The rearrangement uses TRBV5-8 and TRBJ1-6, with no clear D. The CDR3 has 14 residues. V lost 3 bases, J lost 4 bases, and 8 bases lay in between. Germline V gives CDR1 SGHTS, CDR2 YDEGEE. The CDR3 region has the DNA TGTGCCAGCAGCTCGACCGGGTATAATTCACCCCTCCACTTT. As protein: CASSSTGYNSPLHF.

The chain employs TRBV3-1 (or the pseudogene TRBV3-2) and TRBJ2-1; 7 bases are a match to TRBD2. V lost 1 base and J lost 4; bases outside the gene matches: 19. Germline values: CDR1 LGHDT, CDR2 YNNKEL (reference sequence). The length of the CDR3 is 20 residues. The CDR3 spells CASSQVNPREAGKKYNEQFF. The CDR3 coding sequence is TGTGCCAGCAGCCAAGTAAATCCTAGGGAAGCGGGGAAAAAATACAATGAGCAGTTCTTC.

The CDR3 DNA sequence: TGTGCCAGTAGTATTTCCCCCACTAGCGGGGGATTTGATGAGCAGTTCTTC. It encodes CASSISPTSGGFDEQFF. The J gene is TRBJ2-1, the V gene TRBV19, with 11 bases lining up with TRBD2. The CDR3 is made up of 17 amino acids. CDR1 LNHDA and CDR2 SQIVND come from the germline V gene (reference sequence). The ends lost 3 bases at V and 8 bases at J; junction bases unmatched: 12. Supplemented by reference TRBV19 and TRBJ2-1, the full variable domain reads DGGITQSPKYLFRKEGQNVTLSCEQNLNHDAMYWYRQDPGQGLRLIYYSQIVNDFQKGDIAEGYSVSREKKESFPLTVTSAQKNPTAFYLCASSISPTSGGFDEQFFGPGTRLTVL.

The DNA for the CDR3 is TGTGCCAGCTCACCATATGGCACAGATACGCAGTATTTT. Its protein product is CASSPYGTDTQYF. This sequence joins TRBV18 and TRBJ2-3; D is unclear. This CDR3 contains 13 residues. V lost 2 bases and J 1 base, leaving 4 bases between the germline ends. In germline, CDR1 is KGHSH, CDR2 LQKENI.

V is TRBV2 and J is TRBJ2-7; D is unclear. The germline V gene encodes CDR1 SNHLY and CDR2 FYNNEI. CDR3 length: 12 residues. V shed 8 bases and J shed 0 bases, with 8 bases lying between them. The CDR3, as DNA: TGTGCCAGCCGGCCTCCCTCCTACGAGCAGTACTTC. It yields the protein CASRPPSYEQYF. Looking up the rest from reference TRBV2 and TRBJ2-7 gives the full variable domain: EPEVTQTPSHQVTQMGQEVILRCVPISNHLYFYWYRQILGQKVEFLVSFYNNEISEKSEIFDDQFSVERPDGSNFTLKIRSTKLEDSAMYFCASRPPSYEQYFGPGTRLTVT.

The gene calls are TRBV24-1 and TRBJ1-5, with D perhaps TRBD1 (5 bases). V was trimmed by 3 bases and J by 7 bases, leaving 9 bases between them. From germline, CDR1 is KGHDR and CDR2 SFDVKD. The CDR3 sequence is 13 residues long. CDR3 DNA sequence: TGTGCCACCAGTGATAGGGGAGGGCAGCCCCAGCATTTT. The encoded protein is CATSDRGGQPQHF.

The CDR3 loop is CSASDRTQETQYF. The DNA of the CDR3 is TGCAGTGCTAGTGACAGGACCCAAGAGACCCAGTACTTC. The chain carries TRBV20-1 and TRBJ2-5; TRBD1 is a possible D gene (6 bases). This CDR3 contains 13 residues. Germline V gene data show CDR1 as DFQATT and CDR2 as SNEGSKA (reference sequence). Between the trimmed V and J ends, which lost 3 bases and 1 base, there was a span of 9 bases.

The count of this clone is one. The chain joins TRBV27 to TRBJ2-7, with D possibly TRBD1 on 5 matching bases. This CDR3 spans 13 amino acids. Germline CDR1 MNHEY, CDR2 SMNVEV (reference sequence). Trimming took off 6 bases at V and 0 bases at J, with 9 bases between the two ends. CDR3 protein: CASRTTVSYEQYF. The CDR3 DNA is TGTGCCAGCAGGACGACAGTCTCCTACGAGCAGTACTTC.

This chain links TRBV6-2 or TRBV6-3 with TRBJ1-1; possible D gene TRBD1, 5 bases. Trimming stripped 3 bases from V and 6 bases from J, with 11 bases between. The CDR3 runs 13 residues. Germline values: CDR1 MNHEY, CDR2 SVGEGT. The DNA for the CDR3 is TGTGCCAGCAGTTATGGCAGGGTCGCTGAAGCTTTCTTT. Encoded protein: CASSYGRVAEAFF.

This clone occurred once. This chain links TRBV13 with TRBJ1-1; D is perhaps TRBD1 (5 bases). Germline values: CDR1 PRHDT, CDR2 FYEKMQ (reference sequence). The CDR3 sequence is 15 residues long. Trimming took off 5 bases at V and 0 bases at J, with 13 bases between the two ends. CDR3 sequence: CASSRRQNMNTEAFF. In nucleotides, the CDR3 is TGTGCCAGCAGCAGGAGACAGAATATGAACACTGAAGCTTTCTTT.

J is TRBJ1-2 and V is TRBV19, with D possibly being TRBD1 (6 bases). Trimming cost V 6 bases and J 6 bases, with 17 bases left between them. Germline values: CDR1 LNHDA, CDR2 SQIVND (reference sequence). The CDR3 length is 14 residues. CDR3 sequence reads: CASRAGVVPDGYTF. CDR3 sequence (DNA): TGTGCCAGTAGAGCAGGGGTCGTTCCCGATGGCTACACCTTC. Using reference TRBV19 and TRBJ1-2 for the parts outside the CDR3, the full variable domain is DGGITQSPKYLFRKEGQNVTLSCEQNLNHDAMYWYRQDPGQGLRLIYYSQIVNDFQKGDIAEGYSVSREKKESFPLTVTSAQKNPTAFYLCASRAGVVPDGYTFGSGTRLTVV.

This chain's CDR3 is CASRQGLGEKLFF. The CDR3 DNA follows: TGTGCCAGCAGGCAGGGGTTAGGGGAAAAACTGTTTTTT. The rearrangement links TRBV2 to TRBJ1-4; the D gene is possibly TRBD1 (6 bases). Germline CDR1 and CDR2: SNHLY and FYNNEI. This CDR3 comprises 13 residues. Trimming left V 6 bases short and J 8 bases short, with 13 bases between.

This chain connects TRBV4-1 to TRBJ1-4, with a possible D match to TRBD1 (5 bases). Deletions cut 3 bases from V and 4 bases from J, with 12 bases between. The CDR3 covers 15 residues. CDR1 is MGHRA, CDR2 YSYEKL, per germline. This CDR3 is CASSHPAGSNEKLFF. As DNA, the CDR3 is TGCGCCAGCAGCCATCCGGCAGGGAGTAATGAAAAACTGTTTTTT.

The rearrangement joins TRBV6-5 to TRBJ1-2; tentatively, D is TRBD1 (5 bases). Looked up from germline, CDR1 is MNHEY and CDR2 is SVGAGI. With 0 bases removed from V and 5 bases from J, the gap between germline ends came to 13 bases. The CDR3 covers 15 residues. The CDR3 is CASSYSSWWGYGYTF. CDR3 bases: TGTGCCAGCAGTTACTCTAGTTGGTGGGGGTATGGCTACACCTTC.

The chain has TRBV18 and TRBJ2-5; 7 nucleotides align to TRBD1. V was pared by 4 bases and J by 2 bases, with 7 bases of the junction left unmatched. This CDR3 spans 15 amino acids. Germline CDR1 and CDR2: KGHSH and LQKENI. The CDR3 DNA reads as TGTGCCAGCTCACAAAGACAGGGTTCACAAGAGACCCAGTACTTC. Translated, it gives CASSQRQGSQETQYF.

This rearrangement joins TRBV7-8 to TRBJ2-3, with 7 nucleotides matching TRBD2. This CDR3 comprises 15 residues. The germline V gene encodes CDR1 SGHVS and CDR2 FQNEAQ. V shed 7 bases, J shed 6 bases, and the junction held 13 bases outside the gene matches. The CDR3 is CASTPSGGKPDTQYF. The CDR3 nucleotides read TGTGCCAGCACCCCTTCCGGGGGGAAACCGGATACGCAGTATTTT.